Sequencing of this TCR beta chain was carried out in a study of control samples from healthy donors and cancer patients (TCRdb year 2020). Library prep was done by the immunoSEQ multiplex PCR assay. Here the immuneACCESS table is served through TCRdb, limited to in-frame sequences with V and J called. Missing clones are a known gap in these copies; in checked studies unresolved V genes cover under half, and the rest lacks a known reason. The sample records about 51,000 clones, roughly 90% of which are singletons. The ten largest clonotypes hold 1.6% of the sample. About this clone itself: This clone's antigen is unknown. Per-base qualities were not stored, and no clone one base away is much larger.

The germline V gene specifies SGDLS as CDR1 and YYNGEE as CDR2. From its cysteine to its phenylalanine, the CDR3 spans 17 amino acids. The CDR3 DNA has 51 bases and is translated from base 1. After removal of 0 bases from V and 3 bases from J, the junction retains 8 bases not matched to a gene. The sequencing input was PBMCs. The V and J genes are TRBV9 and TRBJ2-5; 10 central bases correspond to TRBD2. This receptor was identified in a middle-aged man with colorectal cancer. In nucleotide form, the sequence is TGTGCCAGCAGCGTAGGAGGGCCAGCGGGAGGGAAAGAGACCCAGTACTTC. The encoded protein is CASSVGGPAGGKETQYF.